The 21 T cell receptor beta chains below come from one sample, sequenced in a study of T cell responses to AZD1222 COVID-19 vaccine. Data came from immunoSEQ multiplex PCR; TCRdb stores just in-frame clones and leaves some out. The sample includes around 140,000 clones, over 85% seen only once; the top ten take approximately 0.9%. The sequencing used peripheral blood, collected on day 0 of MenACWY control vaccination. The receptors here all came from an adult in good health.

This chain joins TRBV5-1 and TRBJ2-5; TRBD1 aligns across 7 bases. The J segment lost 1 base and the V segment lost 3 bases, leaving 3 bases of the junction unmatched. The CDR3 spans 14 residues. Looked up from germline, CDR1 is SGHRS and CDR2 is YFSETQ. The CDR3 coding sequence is TGCGCCAGCAGCTCACAGGGGCCCCAAGAGACCCAGTACTTC. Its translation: CASSSQGPQETQYF.

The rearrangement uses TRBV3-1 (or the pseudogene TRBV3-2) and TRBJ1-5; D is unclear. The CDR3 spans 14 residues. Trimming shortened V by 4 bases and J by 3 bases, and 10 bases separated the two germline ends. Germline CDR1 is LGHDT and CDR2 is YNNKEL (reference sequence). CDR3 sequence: CASSPRTNNQPQHF. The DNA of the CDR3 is TGTGCCAGCAGCCCGAGGACGAACAATCAGCCCCAGCATTTT.

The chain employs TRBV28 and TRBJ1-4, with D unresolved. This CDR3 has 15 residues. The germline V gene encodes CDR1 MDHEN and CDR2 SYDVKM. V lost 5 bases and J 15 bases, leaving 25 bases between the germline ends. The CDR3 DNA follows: TGTGCCAGCAGTCCCCCCGGGGTGGCTGCGCAATTGATGTTTTTT. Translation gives CASSPPGVAAQLMFF. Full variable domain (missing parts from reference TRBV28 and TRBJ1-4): DVKVTQSSRYLVKRTGEKVFLECVQDMDHENMFWYRQDPGLGLRLIYFSYDVKMKEKGDIPEGYSVSREKKERFSLILESASTNQTSMYLCASSPPGVAAQLMFFGSGTQLSVL.

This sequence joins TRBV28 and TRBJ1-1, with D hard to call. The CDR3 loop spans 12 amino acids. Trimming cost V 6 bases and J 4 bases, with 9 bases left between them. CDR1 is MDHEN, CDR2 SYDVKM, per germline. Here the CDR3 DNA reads TGTGCCAGCAGGGAACAGTTCACTGAAGCTTTCTTT. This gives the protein CASREQFTEAFF.

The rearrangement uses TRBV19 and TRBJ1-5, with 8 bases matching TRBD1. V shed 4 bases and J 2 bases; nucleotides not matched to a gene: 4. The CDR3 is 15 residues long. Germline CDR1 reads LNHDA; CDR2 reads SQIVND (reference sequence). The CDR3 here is CASSTLTGGNQPQHF. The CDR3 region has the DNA TGTGCCAGTAGTACATTGACAGGGGGCAATCAGCCCCAGCATTTT.

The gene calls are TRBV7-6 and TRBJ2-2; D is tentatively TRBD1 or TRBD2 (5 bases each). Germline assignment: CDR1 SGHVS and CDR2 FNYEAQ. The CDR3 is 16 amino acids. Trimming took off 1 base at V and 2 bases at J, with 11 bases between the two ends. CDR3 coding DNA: TGTGCCAGCAGCTTAGGAAGTGGGGGTAACACCGGGGAGCTGTTTTTT. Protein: CASSLGSGGNTGELFF.

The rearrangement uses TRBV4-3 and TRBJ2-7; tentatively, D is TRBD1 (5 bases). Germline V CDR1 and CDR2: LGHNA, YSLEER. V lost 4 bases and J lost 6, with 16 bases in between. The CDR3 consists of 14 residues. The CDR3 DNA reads TGCGCCAGCAGCCCTGTTCAGGGTCTATCCGAGCAGTACTTC. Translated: CASSPVQGLSEQYF.

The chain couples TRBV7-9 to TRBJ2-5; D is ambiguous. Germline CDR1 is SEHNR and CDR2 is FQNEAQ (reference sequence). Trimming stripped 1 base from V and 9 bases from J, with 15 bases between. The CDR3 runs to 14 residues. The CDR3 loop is CASSLGFPARAQYF. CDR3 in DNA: TGTGCCAGCAGCTTAGGGTTTCCGGCAAGGGCCCAGTACTTC.

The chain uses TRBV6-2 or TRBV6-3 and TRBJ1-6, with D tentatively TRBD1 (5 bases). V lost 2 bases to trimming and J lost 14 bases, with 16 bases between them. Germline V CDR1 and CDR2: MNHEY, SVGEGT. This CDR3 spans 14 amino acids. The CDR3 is CASSYPDSVGTLHF. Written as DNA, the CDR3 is TGTGCCAGCAGTTACCCAGACAGTGTTGGTACCCTCCACTTT.

For the CDR3, the DNA is TGTGCCAGCAGTGAAACCCCAGGACAGCCCTCTGGGGCCAACGTCCTGACTTTC. The encoded protein is CASSETPGQPSGANVLTF. J is TRBJ2-6 and V is TRBV25-1; a weak D match, TRBD1 (6 bases). V dropped 2 bases and J dropped 0 bases, with 14 bases sitting between them. Looked up from germline, CDR1 is MGHDK and CDR2 is SYGVNS. This CDR3 contains 18 residues.

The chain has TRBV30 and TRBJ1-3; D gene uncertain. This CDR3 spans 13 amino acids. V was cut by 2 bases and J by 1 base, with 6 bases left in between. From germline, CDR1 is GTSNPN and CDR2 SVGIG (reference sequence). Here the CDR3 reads CAWSITSGNTIYF. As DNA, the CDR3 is TGTGCCTGGAGTATCACATCTGGAAACACCATATATTTT.

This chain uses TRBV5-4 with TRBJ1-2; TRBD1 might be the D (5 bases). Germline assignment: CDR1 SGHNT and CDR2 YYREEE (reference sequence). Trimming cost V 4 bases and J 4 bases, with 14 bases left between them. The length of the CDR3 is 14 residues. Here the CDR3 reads CASSIGGALYGYTF. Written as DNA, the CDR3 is TGTGCCAGCAGCATTGGTGGGGCCCTCTATGGCTACACCTTC.

The CDR3 sequence: CASSPGVGNEQFF. CDR3 bases: TGTGCCAGCTCACCCGGAGTGGGCAATGAGCAGTTCTTC. This chain uses TRBV18 with TRBJ2-1; D is unresolved. CDR3 length: 13 residues. With 3 bases removed from V and 6 bases from J, the gap between germline ends came to 9 bases. Germline V CDR1 and CDR2: KGHSH, LQKENI.

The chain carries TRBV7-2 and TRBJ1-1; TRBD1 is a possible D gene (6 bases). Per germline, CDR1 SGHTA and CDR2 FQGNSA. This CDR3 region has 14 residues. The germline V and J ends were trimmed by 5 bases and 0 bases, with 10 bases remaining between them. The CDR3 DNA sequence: TGTGCCAGCAGCACCGGACAGTTGAACACTGAAGCTTTCTTT. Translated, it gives CASSTGQLNTEAFF.

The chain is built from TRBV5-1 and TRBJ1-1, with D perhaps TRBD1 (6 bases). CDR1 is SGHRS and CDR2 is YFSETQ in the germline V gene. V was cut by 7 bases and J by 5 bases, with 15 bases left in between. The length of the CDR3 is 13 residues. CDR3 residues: CASGQGGGTEAFF. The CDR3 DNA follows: TGCGCCAGCGGCCAAGGGGGAGGTACTGAAGCTTTCTTT.

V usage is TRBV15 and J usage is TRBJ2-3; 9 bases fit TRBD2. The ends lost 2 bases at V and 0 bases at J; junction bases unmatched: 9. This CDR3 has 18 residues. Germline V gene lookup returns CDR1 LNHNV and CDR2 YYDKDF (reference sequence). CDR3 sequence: CATSRKRVAGASTDTQYF. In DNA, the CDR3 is TGTGCCACCAGCAGAAAGCGAGTAGCGGGGGCGAGCACAGATACGCAGTATTTT.

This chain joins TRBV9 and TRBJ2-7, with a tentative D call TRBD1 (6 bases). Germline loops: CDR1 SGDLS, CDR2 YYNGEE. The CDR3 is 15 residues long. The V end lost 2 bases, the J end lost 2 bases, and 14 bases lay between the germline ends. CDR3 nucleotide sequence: TGTGCCAGCAGCGTGCCAGGCGACAGGCCCTACGAGCAGTACTTC. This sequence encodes CASSVPGDRPYEQYF.

Here the CDR3 reads CASSPSGRGYNEQFF. The CDR3 DNA reads TGTGCCAGCAGCCCAAGCGGGAGGGGTTACAATGAGCAGTTCTTC. The V and J genes are TRBV7-3 and TRBJ2-1; 10 bases are a match to TRBD2. V lost 5 bases and J lost 4; bases outside the gene matches: 5. Germline loops: CDR1 SGHTA, CDR2 FQGTGA. The CDR3 is 15 residues long. Based on the CDR3 plus reference TRBV7-3 and TRBJ2-1, the full variable domain is GAGVSQTPSNKVTEKGKYVELRCDPISGHTALYWYRQSLGQGPEFLIYFQGTGAADDSGLPNDRFFAVRPEGSVSTLKIQRTERGDSAVYLCASSPSGRGYNEQFFGPGTRLTVL.

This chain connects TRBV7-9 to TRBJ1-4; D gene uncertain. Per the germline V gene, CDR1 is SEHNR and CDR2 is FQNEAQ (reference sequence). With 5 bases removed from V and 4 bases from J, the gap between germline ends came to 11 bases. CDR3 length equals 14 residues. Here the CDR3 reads CASSVDGFNEKLFF. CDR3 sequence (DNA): TGTGCCAGCAGCGTGGACGGGTTTAATGAAAAACTGTTTTTT.

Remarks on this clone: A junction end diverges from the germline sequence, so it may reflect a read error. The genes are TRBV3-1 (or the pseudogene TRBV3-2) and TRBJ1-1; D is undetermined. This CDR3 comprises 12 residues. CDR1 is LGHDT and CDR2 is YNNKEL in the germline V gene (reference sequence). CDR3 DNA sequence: TGTGCCAGCAGCCATGTTTTGAGTGAATCTTTCTTT. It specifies CASSHVLSESFF.

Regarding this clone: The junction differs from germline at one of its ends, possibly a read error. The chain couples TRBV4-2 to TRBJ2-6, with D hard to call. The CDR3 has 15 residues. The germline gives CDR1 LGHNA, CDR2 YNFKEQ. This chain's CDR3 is CASSEEGPGANVLTF. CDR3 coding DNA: TGTGCCAGCAGCGAAGAAGGTCCCGGGGCCAACGTCCTGACTTTC.